The present TCR beta chain was sequenced within a study of shared clonotypes between healthy human individuals. Profiled with immunoSEQ multiplex PCR; TCRdb holds only in-frame clones, not every one. The table lists some 2,400,000 clones, under 97% of them singletons. The germline gives CDR1 SGDLS, CDR2 YYNGEE. The trim removed 4 bases at V and 2 bases at J, leaving 7 bases unmatched. The CDR3 is made up of 17 amino acids. The gene calls are TRBV9 and TRBJ2-5; 14 bases align to TRBD2. The sample comprised naive CD4+ T cells sorted from blood. Subset reported: CD45RA+ positively selected. This TCR was recovered from a man between 18 and 35 years old in good health. The CDR3 protein is CASSPGTSGRAQETQYF. The CDR3, as DNA: TGTGCCAGCAGCCCCGGGACTAGCGGGAGAGCACAAGAGACCCAGTACTTC.